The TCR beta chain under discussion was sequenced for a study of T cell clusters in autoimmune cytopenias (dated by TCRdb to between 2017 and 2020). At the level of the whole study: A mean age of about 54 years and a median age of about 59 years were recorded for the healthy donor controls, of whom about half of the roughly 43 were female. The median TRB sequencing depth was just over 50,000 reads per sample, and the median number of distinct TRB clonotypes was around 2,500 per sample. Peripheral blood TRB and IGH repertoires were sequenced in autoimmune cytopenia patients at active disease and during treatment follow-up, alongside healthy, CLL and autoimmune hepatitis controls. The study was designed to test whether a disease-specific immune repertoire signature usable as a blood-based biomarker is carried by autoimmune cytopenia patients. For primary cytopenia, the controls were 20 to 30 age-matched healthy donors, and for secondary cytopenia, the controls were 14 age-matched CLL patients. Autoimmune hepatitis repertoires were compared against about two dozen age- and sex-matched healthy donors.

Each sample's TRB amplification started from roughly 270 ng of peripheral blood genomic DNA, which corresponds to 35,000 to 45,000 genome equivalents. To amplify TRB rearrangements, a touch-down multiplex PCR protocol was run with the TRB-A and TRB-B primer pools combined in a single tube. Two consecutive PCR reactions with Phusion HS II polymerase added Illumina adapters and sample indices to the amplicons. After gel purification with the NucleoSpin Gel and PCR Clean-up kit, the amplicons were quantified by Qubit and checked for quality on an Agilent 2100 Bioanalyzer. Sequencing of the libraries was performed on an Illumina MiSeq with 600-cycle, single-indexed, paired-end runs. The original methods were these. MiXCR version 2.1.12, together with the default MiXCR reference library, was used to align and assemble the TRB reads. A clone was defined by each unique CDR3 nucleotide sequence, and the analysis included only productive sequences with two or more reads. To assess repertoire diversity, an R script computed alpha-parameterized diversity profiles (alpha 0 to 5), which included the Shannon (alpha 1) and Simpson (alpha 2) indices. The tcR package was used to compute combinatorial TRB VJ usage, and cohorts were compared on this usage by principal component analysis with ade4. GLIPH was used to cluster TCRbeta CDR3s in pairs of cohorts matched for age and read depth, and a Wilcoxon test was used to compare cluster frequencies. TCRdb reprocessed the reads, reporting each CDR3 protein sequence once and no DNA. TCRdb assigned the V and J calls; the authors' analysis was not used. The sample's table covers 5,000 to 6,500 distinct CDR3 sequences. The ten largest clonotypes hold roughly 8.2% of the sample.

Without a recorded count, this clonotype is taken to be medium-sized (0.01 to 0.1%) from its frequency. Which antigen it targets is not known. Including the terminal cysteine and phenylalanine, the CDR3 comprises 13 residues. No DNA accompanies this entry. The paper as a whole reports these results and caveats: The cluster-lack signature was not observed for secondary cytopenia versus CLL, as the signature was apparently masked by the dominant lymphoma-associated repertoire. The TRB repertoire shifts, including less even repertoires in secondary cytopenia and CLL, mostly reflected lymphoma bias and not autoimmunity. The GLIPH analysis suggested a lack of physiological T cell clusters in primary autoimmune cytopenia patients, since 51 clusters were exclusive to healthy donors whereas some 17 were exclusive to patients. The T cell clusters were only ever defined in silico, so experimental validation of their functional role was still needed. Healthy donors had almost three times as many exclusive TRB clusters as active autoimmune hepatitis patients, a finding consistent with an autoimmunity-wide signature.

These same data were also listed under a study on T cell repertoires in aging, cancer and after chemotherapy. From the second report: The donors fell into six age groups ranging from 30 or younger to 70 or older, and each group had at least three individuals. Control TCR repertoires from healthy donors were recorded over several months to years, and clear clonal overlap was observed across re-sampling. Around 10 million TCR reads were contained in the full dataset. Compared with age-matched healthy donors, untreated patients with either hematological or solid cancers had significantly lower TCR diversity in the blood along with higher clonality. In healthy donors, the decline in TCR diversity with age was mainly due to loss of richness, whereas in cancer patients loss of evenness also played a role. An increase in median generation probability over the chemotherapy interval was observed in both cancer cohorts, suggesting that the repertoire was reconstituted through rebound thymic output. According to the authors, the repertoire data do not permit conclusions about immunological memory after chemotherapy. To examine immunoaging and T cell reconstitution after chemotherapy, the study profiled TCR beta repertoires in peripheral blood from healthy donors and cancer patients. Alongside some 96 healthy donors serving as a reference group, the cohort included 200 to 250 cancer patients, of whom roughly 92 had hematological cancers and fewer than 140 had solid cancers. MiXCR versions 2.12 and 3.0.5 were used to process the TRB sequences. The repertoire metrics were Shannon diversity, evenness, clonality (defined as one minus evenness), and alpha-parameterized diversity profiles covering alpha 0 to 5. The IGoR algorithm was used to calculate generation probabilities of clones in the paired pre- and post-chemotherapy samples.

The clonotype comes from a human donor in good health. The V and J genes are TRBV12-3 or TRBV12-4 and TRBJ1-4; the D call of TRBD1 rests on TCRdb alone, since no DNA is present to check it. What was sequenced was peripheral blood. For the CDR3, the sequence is CASSLGAGEKLFF.